A single sample gave rise to the 20 T cell receptor beta chains below, sequenced in a study of CD8+CD57+ T cells in acquired aplastic anemia. TCR beta VDJ and CDR3 profiling used genomic DNA as template. Each CDR3 protein gets one entry after TCRdb re-called the reads with MiXCR. The profile shows approximately 190,000 distinct CDR3 sequences, about three fifths of them singletons. Sequencing was done on a sample of sorted CD4+, CD8+, or CD8+CD57+ T cells (not recorded which) from PBMCs. The receptor source for this set is a human donor with severe aplastic anemia or a healthy control (not recorded which).

V is TRBV9 and J is TRBJ2-7; D is perhaps TRBD2 (6 bases). V was pared by 0 bases and J by 6 bases, with 16 bases between. Germline V CDR1 and CDR2: SGDLS, YYNGEE. This CDR3 comprises 15 residues. The CDR3 spells CASSVELADLGEQYF. The CDR3 DNA is TGTGCCAGCAGCGTAGAACTAGCAGACTTGGGCGAGCAGTACTTC.

This clonotype showed up just once. The V and J genes are TRBV7-9 and TRBJ2-7; 14 bases agree with TRBD2. V lost 4 bases, J lost 4 bases, and 9 bases stayed unmatched. CDR1 SEHNR and CDR2 FQNEAQ come from the germline V gene (reference sequence). There are 17 residues in the CDR3. DNA for the CDR3: TGTGCCAGCAGCTCCACAGGACTAGCGGGGGGCAGATACGAGCAGTACTTC. This codes for CASSSTGLAGGRYEQYF.

The chain couples TRBV20-1 to TRBJ2-1; D call uncertain. This CDR3 is 12 amino acids long. Trimming left V 6 bases short and J 4 bases short, with 10 bases between. CDR1 and CDR2 from the germline V gene are DFQATT and SNEGSKA (reference sequence). DNA for the CDR3: TGCAGTGCCAGCAGCGAGTACAATGAGCAGTTCTTC. This codes for CSASSEYNEQFF.

This chain uses TRBV7-6 with TRBJ1-3, with D possibly matching TRBD1 (6 bases). The CDR3 has 15 amino acids. V was trimmed by 7 bases and J by 4 bases, leaving 17 bases between them. Germline loops: CDR1 SGHVS, CDR2 FNYEAQ. CDR3 loop: CASNDPGTQGNTIYF. CDR3 nucleotides: TGTGCCAGCAACGATCCCGGGACACAGGGAAACACCATATATTTT.

The rearrangement uses TRBV10-3 and TRBJ2-3, with no clear D. Trimming took 4 bases from V and 3 from J, leaving 5 bases between them. The CDR3 is 12 residues long. Germline CDR1 reads ENHRY; CDR2 reads SYGVKD. The CDR3 coding sequence is TGTGCCATCAGTGGGGCGACAGATACGCAGTATTTT. Amino acid sequence: CAISGATDTQYF.

This clonotype came up many times. The gene calls are TRBV12-3 or TRBV12-4 and TRBJ1-5, with unresolved D. The CDR3 length is 12 residues. Trimming removed 3 bases from V and 6 bases from J, with 6 bases in between. The chain's CDR3 is CASSFLRQPQHF. As DNA, the CDR3 is TGTGCCAGCAGTTTCCTCCGTCAGCCCCAGCATTTT.

The CDR3 here is CASSLVIGDGELFF. For the CDR3, the DNA is TGTGCCAGCAGCTTAGTTATTGGGGACGGGGAGCTGTTTTTT. This chain links TRBV7-9 with TRBJ2-2; D gene unclear. The CDR3 is 14 amino acids. Trimming pared 1 base from V and 7 bases from J, leaving 10 bases between. The germline V gene has CDR1 SEHNR and CDR2 FQNEAQ (reference sequence).

Comment on this clonotype: A much larger clone lies a single base off, so this may be a read error. This chain connects TRBV6-5 to TRBJ1-2; no definite D call. The V gene's germline CDR1 is MNHEY and CDR2 SVGAGI. The CDR3 consists of 13 residues. CDR3 in amino acids: CAGSSDPDYGYTF. The CDR3 region has the DNA TGTGCCGGCAGTTCCGACCCTGACTATGGCTACACCTTC.

The chain is built from TRBV7-9 and TRBJ1-3, with D possibly matching TRBD1 (6 bases). CDR3 length: 18 residues. The V end was cut by 3 bases, the J end by 0 bases, with 18 bases between. Germline V gene sequence: CDR1 SEHNR, CDR2 FQNEAQ (reference sequence). The CDR3 DNA follows: TGTGCCAGCAGCTTGCTTAGGGACATCCGACCCTCTGGAAACACCATATATTTT. This gives the protein CASSLLRDIRPSGNTIYF.

This chain uses TRBV25-1 with TRBJ2-7; TRBD1 matches at 10 bases. Germline CDR1 and CDR2: MGHDK and SYGVNS. The CDR3 totals 16 residues. Germline trimming cut 3 bases from V and 3 bases from J; bases unmatched to any gene: 8. CDR3: CASSEPGRDRGYEQYF. The CDR3 DNA sequence: TGTGCCAGCAGTGAGCCCGGCCGGGACAGGGGCTACGAGCAGTACTTC.

The chain uses TRBV10-3 and TRBJ2-7; 7 bases fit TRBD1. The CDR3 is 14 amino acids. Losses at the gene ends were 3 bases for V and 0 bases for J; bases not matched to a gene: 2. Germline CDR1 reads ENHRY; CDR2 reads SYGVKD. This CDR3 reads CAISDRTGSYEQYF. Here the CDR3 DNA reads TGTGCCATCAGTGATAGGACAGGCTCCTACGAGCAGTACTTC.

This clonotype was picked up a small number of times. V gene TRBV12-3 or TRBV12-4 combines with J gene TRBJ2-5, with unresolved D. V was trimmed by 3 bases and J by 2 bases, leaving 4 bases between them. This CDR3 region has 12 residues. CDR3 bases: TGTGCCAGCAGTTTCATTCAAGAGACCCAGTACTTC. Translated: CASSFIQETQYF.

The chain combines TRBV7-2 with TRBJ2-7; either TRBD1 or TRBD2 may supply D (5 bases each). The CDR3 is 14 residues long. Germline values: CDR1 SGHTA, CDR2 FQGNSA. V lost 5 bases to trimming and J lost 1 base, with 12 bases between them. The CDR3 region is CASSMGRLSYEQYF. CDR3 bases: TGTGCCAGCAGCATGGGACGGTTATCCTACGAGCAGTACTTC.

Details on this clonotype: One junction end disagrees with the germline gene, perhaps due to a read error. V gene TRBV7-3 combines with J gene TRBJ2-3; 8 bases align to TRBD2. Germline CDR1 is SGHTA and CDR2 is FQGTGA. The CDR3 has 13 residues. CDR3 amino acids: CASSGGGEYTQYF. The DNA for the CDR3 is TGCGCCAGCAGCGGGGGTGGGGAATATACGCAGTATTTT.

This clonotype was recorded at least ten times. The chain employs TRBV13 and TRBJ2-1, with TRBD1 matching 7 bases. There are 16 residues in the CDR3. The germline CDR1 and CDR2 sequences are PRHDT and FYEKMQ (reference sequence). With 5 bases clipped from V and 12 bases from J, the junction kept 19 bases outside the gene matches. The DNA of the CDR3 is TGTGCCAGCAGCCTGAAGGGGGACAGCGTAATTAAGGGGCAGTTCTTC. Translation gives CASSLKGDSVIKGQFF.

In its sample, this clonotype was seen a few times. The rearrangement uses TRBV15 and TRBJ1-4; D is unclear. The V and J ends lost 2 bases and 7 bases respectively, with 8 bases between them. The CDR3 sequence is 13 residues long. The V gene's germline CDR1 is LNHNV and CDR2 YYDKDF (reference sequence). The CDR3 sequence is CATSRIPSEKLFF. DNA of the CDR3: TGTGCCACCAGCAGAATCCCTAGTGAAAAACTGTTTTTT.

This clonotype appeared many times. The V gene is TRBV11-2, the J gene TRBJ2-1; D is possibly TRBD1 (6 bases). Germline loops: CDR1 SGHAT, CDR2 FQNNGV. Trimming shortened V by 5 bases and J by 0 bases, and 17 bases separated the two germline ends. CDR3 length: 17 residues. The CDR3 coding sequence is TGTGCCAGCAGCGCTGACAGGTCCCCGAGCTCCTACAATGAGCAGTTCTTC. Translated: CASSADRSPSSYNEQFF.

V is TRBV24-1 and J is TRBJ2-3; TRBD2 matches at 12 bases. V was pared by 3 bases and J by 2 bases, with 5 bases of the junction left unmatched. CDR1 and CDR2 (germline): KGHDR, SFDVKD. The CDR3 has 17 residues. CDR3 amino acids: CATSDPGLAGNTDTQYF. In DNA form, the CDR3 reads TGTGCCACCAGTGATCCCGGACTAGCGGGAAACACAGATACGCAGTATTTT.

V is TRBV25-1 and J is TRBJ2-6; possibly TRBD1 for D (6 bases). V lost 5 bases and J lost 0, with 11 bases in between. The CDR3 covers 16 residues. Germline V lookup: CDR1 MGHDK, CDR2 SYGVNS. DNA of the CDR3: TGTGCCAGCAGTCCGGGACAAAGCTCTGGGGCCAACGTCCTGACTTTC. Protein: CASSPGQSSGANVLTF.

This clonotype has just one count. V usage is TRBV7-8 and J usage is TRBJ1-6; no definite D call. Trimming pared 4 bases from V and 11 bases from J, leaving 12 bases between. The CDR3 runs to 13 residues. Germline assignment: CDR1 SGHVS and CDR2 FQNEAQ. The CDR3 nucleotides are TGTGCCAGCAGCTCAGGAGGACCCACACCCCTCCACTTT. Its protein product is CASSSGGPTPLHF.